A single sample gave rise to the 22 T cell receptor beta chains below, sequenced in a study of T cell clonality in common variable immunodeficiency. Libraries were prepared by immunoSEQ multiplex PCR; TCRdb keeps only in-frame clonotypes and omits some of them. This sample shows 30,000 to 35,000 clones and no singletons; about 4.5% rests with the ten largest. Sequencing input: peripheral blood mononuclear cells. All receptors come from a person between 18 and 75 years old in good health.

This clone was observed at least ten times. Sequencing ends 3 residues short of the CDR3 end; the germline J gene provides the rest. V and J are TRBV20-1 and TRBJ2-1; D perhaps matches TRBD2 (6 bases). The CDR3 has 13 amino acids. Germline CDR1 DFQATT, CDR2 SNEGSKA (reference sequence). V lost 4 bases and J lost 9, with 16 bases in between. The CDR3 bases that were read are TGCAGTGCTATTATGCGGGGTTTGTCTGAG. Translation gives CSAIMRGLSE. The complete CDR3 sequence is CSAIMRGLSEQFF.

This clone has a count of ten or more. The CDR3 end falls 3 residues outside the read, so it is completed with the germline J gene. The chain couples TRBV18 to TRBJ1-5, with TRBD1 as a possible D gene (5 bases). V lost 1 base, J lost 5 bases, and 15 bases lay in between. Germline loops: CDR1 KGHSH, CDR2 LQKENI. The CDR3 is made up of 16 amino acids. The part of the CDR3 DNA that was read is TGTGCCAGCTCACCACAGGCAGGGTCGGACGATCAGCCC. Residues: CASSPQAGSDDQP. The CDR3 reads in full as CASSPQAGSDDQPQHF.

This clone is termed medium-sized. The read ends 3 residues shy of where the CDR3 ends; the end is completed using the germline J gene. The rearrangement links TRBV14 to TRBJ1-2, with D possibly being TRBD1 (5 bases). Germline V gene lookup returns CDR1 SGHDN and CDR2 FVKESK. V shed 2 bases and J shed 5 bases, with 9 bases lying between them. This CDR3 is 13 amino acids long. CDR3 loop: CASSQTRAYGYTF. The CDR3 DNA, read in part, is TGTGCCAGCAGCCAAACCAGGGCGTATGGC. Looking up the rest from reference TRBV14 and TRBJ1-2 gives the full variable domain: EAGVTQFPSHSVIEKGQTVTLRCDPISGHDNLYWYRRVMGKEIKFLLHFVKESKQDESGMPNNRFLAERTGGTYSTLKVQPAELEDSGVYFCASSQTRAYGYTFGSGTRLTVV.

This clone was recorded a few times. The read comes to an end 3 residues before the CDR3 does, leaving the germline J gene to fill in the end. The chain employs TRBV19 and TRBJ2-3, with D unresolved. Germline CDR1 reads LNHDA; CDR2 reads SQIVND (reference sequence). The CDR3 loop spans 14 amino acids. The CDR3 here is CASQRQAFMETQYF. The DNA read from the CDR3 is TGTGCCAGTCAGAGGCAGGCCTTTATGGAGACG.

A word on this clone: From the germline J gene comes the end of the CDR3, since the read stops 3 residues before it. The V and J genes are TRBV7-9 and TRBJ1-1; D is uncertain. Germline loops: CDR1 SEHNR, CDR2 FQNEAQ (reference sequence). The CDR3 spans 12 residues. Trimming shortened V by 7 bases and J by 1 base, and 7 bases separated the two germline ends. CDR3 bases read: TGTGCCAGCATTAGGGCGAACACTGAA. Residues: CASIRANTE. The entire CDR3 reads CASIRANTEAFF.

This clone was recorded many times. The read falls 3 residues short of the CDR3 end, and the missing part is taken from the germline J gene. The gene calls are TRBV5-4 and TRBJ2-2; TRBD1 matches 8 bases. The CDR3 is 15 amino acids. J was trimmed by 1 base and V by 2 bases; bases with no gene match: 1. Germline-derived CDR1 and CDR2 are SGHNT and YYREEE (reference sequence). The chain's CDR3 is CASSFGQGNTGELFF. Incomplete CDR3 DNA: TGTGCCAGCAGCTTTGGACAGGGGAACACCGGGGAG.

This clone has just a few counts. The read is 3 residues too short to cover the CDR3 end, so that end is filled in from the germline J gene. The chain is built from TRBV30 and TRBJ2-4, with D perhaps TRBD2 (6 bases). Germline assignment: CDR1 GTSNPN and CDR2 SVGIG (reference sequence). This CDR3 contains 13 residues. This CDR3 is CAWSRDSNYGQYF. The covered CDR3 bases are TGTGCCTGGAGCCGGGACTCCAACTATGGT.

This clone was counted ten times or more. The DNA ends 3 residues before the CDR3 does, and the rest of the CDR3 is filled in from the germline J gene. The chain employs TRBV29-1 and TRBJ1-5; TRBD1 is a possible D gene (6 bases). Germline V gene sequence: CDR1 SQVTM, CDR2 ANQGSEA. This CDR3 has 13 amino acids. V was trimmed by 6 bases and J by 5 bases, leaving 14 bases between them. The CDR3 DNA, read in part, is TGCAGCGTAGGGGCAGGGGATTATCAGCCC. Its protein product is CSVGAGDYQP. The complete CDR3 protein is CSVGAGDYQPQHF.

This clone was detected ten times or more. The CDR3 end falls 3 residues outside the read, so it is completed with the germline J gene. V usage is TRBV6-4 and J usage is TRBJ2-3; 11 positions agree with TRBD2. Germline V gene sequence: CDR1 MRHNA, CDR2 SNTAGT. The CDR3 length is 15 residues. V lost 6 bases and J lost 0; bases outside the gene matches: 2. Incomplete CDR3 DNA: TGTGCCAGCAGCCGGACTAGCGGGAGCACAGATACG. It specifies CASSRTSGSTDT. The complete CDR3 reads CASSRTSGSTDTQYF.

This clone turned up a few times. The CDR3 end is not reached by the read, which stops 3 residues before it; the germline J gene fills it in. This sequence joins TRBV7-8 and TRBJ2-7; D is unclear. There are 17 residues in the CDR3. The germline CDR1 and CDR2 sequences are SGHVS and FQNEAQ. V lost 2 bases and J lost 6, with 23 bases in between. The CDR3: CASSLRVGPSDLSEQYF. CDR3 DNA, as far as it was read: TGTGCCAGCAGCTTAAGGGTCGGTCCCTCGGATCTTTCCGAG.

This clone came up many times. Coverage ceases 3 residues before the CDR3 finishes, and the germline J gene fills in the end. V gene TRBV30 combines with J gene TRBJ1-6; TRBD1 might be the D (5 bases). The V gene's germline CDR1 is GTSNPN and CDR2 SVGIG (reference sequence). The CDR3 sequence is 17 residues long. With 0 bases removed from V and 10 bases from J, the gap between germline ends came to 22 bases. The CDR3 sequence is CAWSVFWAQQGNSPLHF. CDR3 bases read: TGTGCCTGGAGTGTTTTTTGGGCTCAGCAGGGAAACTCACCC.

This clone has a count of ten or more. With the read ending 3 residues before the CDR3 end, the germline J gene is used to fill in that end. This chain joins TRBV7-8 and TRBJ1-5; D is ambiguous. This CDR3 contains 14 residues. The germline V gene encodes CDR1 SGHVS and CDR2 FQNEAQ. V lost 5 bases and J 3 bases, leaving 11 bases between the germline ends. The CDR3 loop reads CASSDRRVNQPQHF. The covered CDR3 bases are TGTGCCAGCAGCGACCGACGGGTCAATCAGCCC.

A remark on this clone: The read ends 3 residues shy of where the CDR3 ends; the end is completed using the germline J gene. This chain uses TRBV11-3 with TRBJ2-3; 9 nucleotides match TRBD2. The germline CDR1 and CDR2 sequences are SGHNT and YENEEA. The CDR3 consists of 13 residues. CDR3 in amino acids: CAKAGGGFGTQYF. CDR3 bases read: TGTGCGAAAGCGGGAGGCGGGTTTGGTACG.

CDR3 sequence: CASSELLGGELFF. The sequenced part of the CDR3 DNA is TGTGCCAGCAGTGAACTCCTAGGCGGGGAG. The chain couples TRBV6-1 to TRBJ2-2; D call uncertain. The CDR3 end lies 3 residues beyond the end of the read and is filled in from the germline J gene. The CDR3 sequence is 13 residues long. Trimming cost V 2 bases and J 7 bases, with 8 bases left between them. Germline lookup yields CDR1 MNHNS and CDR2 SASEGT.

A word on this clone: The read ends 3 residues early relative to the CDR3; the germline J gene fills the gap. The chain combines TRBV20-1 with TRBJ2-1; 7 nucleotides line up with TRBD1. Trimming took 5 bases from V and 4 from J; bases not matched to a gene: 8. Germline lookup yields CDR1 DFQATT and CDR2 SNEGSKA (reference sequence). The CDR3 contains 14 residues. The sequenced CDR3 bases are TGCAGTGCTTTAACCGGGACAGCATACAATGAG. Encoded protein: CSALTGTAYNE. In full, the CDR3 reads CSALTGTAYNEQFF.

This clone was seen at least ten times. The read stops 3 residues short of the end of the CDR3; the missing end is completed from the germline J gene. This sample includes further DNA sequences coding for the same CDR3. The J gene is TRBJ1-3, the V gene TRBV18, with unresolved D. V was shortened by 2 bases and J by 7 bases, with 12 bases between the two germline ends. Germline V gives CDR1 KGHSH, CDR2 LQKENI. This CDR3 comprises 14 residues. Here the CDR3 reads CASSPGPPGNTIYF. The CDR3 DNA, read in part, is TGTGCCAGCTCACCAGGGCCACCGGGGAACACC.

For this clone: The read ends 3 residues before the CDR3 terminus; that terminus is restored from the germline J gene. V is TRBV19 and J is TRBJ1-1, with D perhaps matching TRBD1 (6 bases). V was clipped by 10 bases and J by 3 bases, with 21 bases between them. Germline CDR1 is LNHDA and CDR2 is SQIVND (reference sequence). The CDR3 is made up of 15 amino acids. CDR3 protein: CAIMTGPPGHTEAFF. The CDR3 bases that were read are TGTGCCATCATGACAGGCCCACCCGGACACACTGAA.

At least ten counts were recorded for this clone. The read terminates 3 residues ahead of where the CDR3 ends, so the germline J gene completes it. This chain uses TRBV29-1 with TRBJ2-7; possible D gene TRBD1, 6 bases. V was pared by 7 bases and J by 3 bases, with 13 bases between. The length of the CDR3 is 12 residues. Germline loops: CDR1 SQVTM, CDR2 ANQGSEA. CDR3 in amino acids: CSAVGDNYEQYF. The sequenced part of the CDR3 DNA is TGCAGCGCCGTAGGGGACAACTACGAG.

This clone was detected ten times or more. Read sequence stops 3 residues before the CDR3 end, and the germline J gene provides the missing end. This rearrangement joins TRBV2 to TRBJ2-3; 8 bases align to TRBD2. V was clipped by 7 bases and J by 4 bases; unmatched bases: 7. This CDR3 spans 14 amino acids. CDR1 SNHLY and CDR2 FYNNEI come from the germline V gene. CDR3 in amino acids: CASKAGVSADTQYF. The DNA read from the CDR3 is TGTGCCAGCAAAGCGGGAGTGAGCGCAGATACG.

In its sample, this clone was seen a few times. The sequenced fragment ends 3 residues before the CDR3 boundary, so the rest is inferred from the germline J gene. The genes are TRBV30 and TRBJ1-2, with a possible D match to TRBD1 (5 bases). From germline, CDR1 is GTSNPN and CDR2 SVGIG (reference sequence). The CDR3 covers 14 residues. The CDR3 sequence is CAWSVLDAGSAYTF. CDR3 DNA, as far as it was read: TGTGCCTGGAGTGTACTGGACGCAGGGTCGGCC.

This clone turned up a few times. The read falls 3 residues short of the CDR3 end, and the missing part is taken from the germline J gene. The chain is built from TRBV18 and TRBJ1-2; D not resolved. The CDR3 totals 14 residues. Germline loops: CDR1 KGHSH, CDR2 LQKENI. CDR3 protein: CASSPPVRSNDYTF. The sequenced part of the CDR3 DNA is TGTGCCAGCTCACCACCGGTGCGGAGCAATGAC.

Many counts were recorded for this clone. The sequenced CDR3 bases are TGCGCCAGCAGAGATGGCGGGAGTTACTCCTACAATGAG. Translation: CASRDGGSYSYNE. The full CDR3 reads CASRDGGSYSYNEQFF. This sequence joins TRBV10-1 and TRBJ2-1; 7 nucleotides agree with TRBD2. Read data end 3 residues before the CDR3 end; the end is taken from the germline J gene. Germline V lookup: CDR1 WNHNN, CDR2 SYGVQD (reference sequence). J gave up 0 bases and V 6 bases, and 8 bases lay outside the gene matches. The CDR3 totals 16 residues.